These T cell receptor beta chains were read from a single sample in a study of blood T cell repertoires in COVID-19. Sequencing used immunoSEQ multiplex PCR; TCRdb keeps in-frame clones, though not all of them. The sample comprises about 130,000 clones, 75% to 85% of which are singletons, and around a fifth rests with the top ten. The source material was peripheral blood. Receptors originate from a man of 80 years or more with acute or convalescent COVID-19. The CDR3 runs from the conserved cysteine through the conserved F or W. A D gene is named only where the DNA matches it firmly. Clone size is not always given. Where it is, it says once, few, many or a class for expanded clones.

d_gene | abundance | j_gene | v_gene | CDR3aa | CDR3nt
. | once | TRBJ1-2 | TRBV28 | CASSLGTPQGGYTF | TGTGCCAGCAGTCTAGGGACCCCACAGGGTGGCTACACCTTC
. | many | TRBJ1-5 | TRBV28 | CASSFTENQPQHF | TGTGCCAGCAGTTTTACAGAAAATCAGCCCCAGCATTTT
. | . | TRBJ1-2 | TRBV7-2 | CASSLEQGVGGYTF | TGTGCCAGCAGCTTAGAACAGGGAGTGGGTGGCTACACCTTC
. | . | TRBJ2-1 | TRBV19 | CASSSQGGGYEQFF | TGTGCCAGTAGTAGCCAGGGGGGTGGGTATGAGCAGTTCTTC
TRBD2 | . | TRBJ2-7 | TRBV5-6 | CASSLLGGSSYEQYF | TGTGCCAGCAGCTTGTTGGGGGGGAGCTCCTACGAGCAGTACTTC
TRBD1 | . | TRBJ2-2 | TRBV6-5 | CASSYAWTGGTGELFF | TGTGCCAGCAGTTACGCGTGGACAGGGGGGACCGGGGAGCTGTTTTTT
. | . | TRBJ2-1 | TRBV12-3/TRBV12-4 | CASSLRNYNEQFF | TGTGCCAGCAGTTTGAGAAACTACAATGAGCAGTTCTTC
TRBD1 | . | TRBJ2-7 | TRBV5-1 | CASSTGTGSYEQYF | TGCGCCAGCAGCACCGGGACAGGCTCCTACGAGCAGTACTTC
. | . | TRBJ2-1 | TRBV7-2 | CASSLEGHYSYNEQFF | TGTGCCAGCAGCTTAGAGGGACATTACTCCTACAATGAGCAGTTCTTC
. | . | TRBJ2-5 | TRBV3-1/TRBV3-2 | CASSLVGGHTETQYF | TGTGCCAGCAGCCTAGTGGGGGGGCATACAGAGACCCAGTACTTC
TRBD1 | . | TRBJ1-1 | TRBV6-5 | CASSSGTGRRAFF | TGTGCCAGCAGTTCCGGGACAGGGCGGAGAGCTTTCTTT
. | . | TRBJ2-3 | TRBV11-3 | CASSLGTHGDTDMQYF | TGTGCCAGCAGCTTGGGTACCCACGGGGACACAGATATGCAGTATTTT
. | . | TRBJ2-3 | TRBV2 | CASSERAVPGTDTQYF | TGTGCCAGCAGTGAGAGGGCGGTTCCTGGCACAGATACGCAGTATTTT
TRBD1 | many | TRBJ1-6 | TRBV5-6 | CASSGHRGSDNSPLHF | TGTGCCAGCAGCGGCCACAGGGGCTCCGATAATTCACCCCTCCACTTT
TRBD1 | . | TRBJ2-7 | TRBV5-4 | CASSLGTGAYEQYF | TGTGCCAGCAGCCTAGGGACAGGAGCCTACGAGCAGTACTTC
TRBD2 | . | TRBJ2-3 | TRBV5-1 | CASSLEWTSGTDTQYF | TGCGCCAGCAGCTTGGAGTGGACTAGCGGCACAGATACGCAGTATTTT
. | . | TRBJ1-1 | TRBV25-1 | CASSELGRDTEAFF | TGTGCCAGCAGTGAATTAGGGAGGGACACTGAAGCTTTCTTT
TRBD2 | once | TRBJ2-2 | TRBV5-1 | CASSSTSGESTGELFF | TGCGCCAGCAGTTCTACTAGCGGGGAATCAACCGGGGAGCTGTTTTTT
. | . | TRBJ2-5 | TRBV12-3/TRBV12-4 | CASSPNSQETQYF | TGTGCCAGCAGTCCTAACTCTCAAGAGACCCAGTACTTC
TRBD1 | . | TRBJ2-7 | TRBV11-3 | CASSLEQGIGYEQYF | TGTGCCAGCAGCTTGGAACAGGGGATCGGGTACGAGCAGTACTTC
. | . | TRBJ2-4 | TRBV2 | CASTDRLVIQYF | TGTGCCAGCACCGACAGGCTGGTCATTCAGTACTTC
TRBD2 | . | TRBJ2-2 | TRBV30 | CAWSPGLAGVRAGELFF | TGTGCCTGGAGCCCCGGACTAGCGGGGGTGAGGGCCGGGGAGCTGTTTTTT
. | . | TRBJ2-3 | TRBV5-4 | CASSLRGGLSDTQYF | TGTGCCAGCAGCTTGCGTGGGGGCCTTTCAGATACGCAGTATTTT
TRBD1 | once | TRBJ1-2 | TRBV4-1 | CASSQGRQGWTNYGYTF | TGCGCCAGCAGCCAAGGAAGACAGGGTTGGACCAACTATGGCTACACCTTC
TRBD2 | . | TRBJ2-3 | TRBV11-3 | CASSLDPSGGTDTQYF | TGTGCCAGCAGCTTAGACCCTAGCGGGGGCACAGATACGCAGTATTTT
. | . | TRBJ1-3 | TRBV4-1 | CASSQHNSGNTIYF | TGCGCCAGCAGCCAACACAACTCTGGAAACACCATATATTTT
. | . | TRBJ1-1 | TRBV5-1 | CASSFQGVGTEAFF | TGCGCCAGCAGCTTTCAGGGTGTAGGCACTGAAGCTTTCTTT
. | . | TRBJ2-5 | TRBV6-5 | CASSRGLQETQYF | TGTGCCAGCAGTCGGGGACTCCAAGAGACCCAGTACTTC
. | . | TRBJ1-2 | TRBV28 | CASSALRQGTYGYTF | TGTGCCAGCAGTGCCCTGAGGCAGGGGACGTATGGCTACACCTTC
. | many | TRBJ2-1 | TRBV27 | CASSQGFASDEQFF | TGTGCCAGCAGTCAAGGATTTGCCAGCGATGAGCAGTTCTTC
. | . | TRBJ1-1 | TRBV12-5 | CASGPSGVTEAFF | TGTGCTAGTGGCCCATCAGGGGTCACTGAAGCTTTCTTT
. | . | TRBJ2-1 | TRBV24-1 | CATSEDSYNEQFF | TGTGCCACCAGTGAGGACAGCTACAATGAGCAGTTCTTC
TRBD2 | . | TRBJ2-7 | TRBV2 | CASIRLAGAREQYF | TGTGCCAGCATTAGGCTAGCGGGGGCCCGCGAGCAGTACTTC
. | . | TRBJ2-7 | TRBV19 | CASSMWQGRAYEQYF | TGTGCCAGTAGTATGTGGCAGGGGAGAGCCTACGAGCAGTACTTC
TRBD2 | . | TRBJ2-5 | TRBV5-6 | CASSVTGLQETQYF | TGTGCCAGCAGCGTGACGGGACTACAAGAGACCCAGTACTTC
TRBD2 | once | TRBJ2-7 | TRBV5-1 | CASSLGEGTNGDEQYF | TGCGCCAGCAGCTTGGGGGAGGGGACGAACGGCGACGAGCAGTACTTC
. | few | TRBJ2-6 | TRBV2 | CASSGSAVRANVLTF | TGTGCCAGCAGTGGGAGTGCGGTTAGGGCCAACGTCCTGACTTTC
. | . | TRBJ2-2 | TRBV6-5 | CASRMDSFTGELFF | TGTGCCAGCAGGATGGACTCATTCACCGGGGAGCTGTTTTTT
TRBD2 | . | TRBJ2-7 | TRBV5-6 | CASSPVGGAKPYEQYF | TGTGCCAGCAGCCCGGTGGGAGGGGCCAAACCATACGAGCAGTACTTC
. | . | TRBJ2-5 | TRBV6-1 | CASSEAGGAETQYF | TGTGCCAGCAGTGAAGCAGGAGGGGCAGAGACCCAGTACTTC
TRBD2 | . | TRBJ2-5 | TRBV6-2/TRBV6-3 | CASSDPSGGRETQYF | TGTGCCAGCAGCGACCCGAGCGGGGGGAGGGAGACCCAGTACTTC
TRBD2 | . | TRBJ2-5 | TRBV20-1 | CSASSGGQIGETQYF | TGCAGTGCTAGTAGCGGGGGCCAGATAGGTGAGACCCAGTACTTC
. | . | TRBJ1-2 | TRBV6-6 | CASSIQGTGYTF | TGTGCCAGCAGTATCCAGGGTACTGGCTACACCTTC
. | few | TRBJ1-2 | TRBV5-1 | CASSPGVTAYGYTF | TGCGCCAGCAGCCCTGGGGTGACAGCCTATGGCTACACCTTC
TRBD1 | . | TRBJ2-2 | TRBV5-1 | CASSLVGQVQRWDTGELFF | TGCGCCAGCAGCTTGGTGGGACAGGTACAAAGGTGGGACACCGGGGAGCTGTTTTTT
. | . | TRBJ1-6 | TRBV2 | CASNQRTANSPLHF | TGTGCCAGCAATCAACGGACAGCTAATTCACCCCTCCACTTT
. | few | TRBJ1-2 | TRBV20-1 | CSASRQLNWGDGYTF | TGCAGTGCTAGTAGACAGCTCAACTGGGGGGATGGCTACACCTTC
. | few | TRBJ2-5 | TRBV28 | CASSRRGNLRETQYF | TGTGCCAGCAGCCGCCGGGGGAATCTCCGAGAGACCCAGTACTTC
. | . | TRBJ1-5 | TRBV20-1 | CSAAGESAQHF | TGCAGTGCTGCAGGGGAATCAGCCCAGCATTTT
. | . | TRBJ1-6 | TRBV28 | CASSTTGSPLHF | TGTGCCAGCAGTACTACAGGTTCACCCCTCCACTTT
TRBD2 | few | TRBJ2-1 | TRBV24-1 | CATSDSSSGTSGYNEQFF | TGTGCCACCAGTGATTCTTCTTCCGGGACTAGCGGCTACAATGAGCAGTTCTTC
. | . | TRBJ1-2 | TRBV12-3/TRBV12-4 | CASSWEGQGYTF | TGTGCCAGCAGTTGGGAGGGGCAGGGCTACACCTTC
. | . | TRBJ2-2 | TRBV7-6 | CASSLGAGTNTGELFF | TGTGCCAGCAGCTTAGGCGCAGGGACGAACACCGGGGAGCTGTTTTTT
TRBD1 | . | TRBJ1-2 | TRBV24-1 | CATSDPGQGSGYTF | TGTGCCACCAGTGACCCGGGACAGGGGAGTGGCTACACCTTC
. | . | TRBJ1-5 | TRBV4-2 | CASSQEMGASNQPQHF | TGTGCCAGCAGCCAAGAGATGGGGGCCTCTAATCAGCCCCAGCATTTT
TRBD2 | . | TRBJ2-3 | TRBV4-2 | CASSQRAGEADTQYF | TGTGCCAGCAGCCAAAGGGCGGGGGAGGCAGATACGCAGTATTTT
TRBD2 | . | TRBJ2-3 | TRBV15 | CATSRGSGARTDTQYF | TGTGCCACCAGCAGGGGAAGCGGGGCCCGCACAGATACGCAGTATTTT
. | . | TRBJ2-7 | TRBV6-5 | CASRWGGATSYEQYF | TGTGCCAGCCGCTGGGGGGGGGCAACTTCCTACGAGCAGTACTTC
. | few | TRBJ2-2 | TRBV2 | CASREDTGELFF | TGTGCCAGCAGGGAGGACACCGGGGAGCTGTTTTTT